These T cell receptor beta chains were read from a single sample in a study of human T cells and chemical hapten exposure. MiXCR, run by TCRdb on the RACE reads, gives a single entry per CDR3 protein. Among 190,000 or so distinct CDR3 sequences listed, 30% were seen once. The sample here was whole blood, taken in connection with sensitization to the hapten diphenylcyclopropenone (DPC). The receptors stem from a woman aged 25 to 39 with alopecia areata. Some clones in this sample may be carry-over from other donors' samples. CDR3s include the opening cysteine and the closing phenylalanine or tryptophan. Fields, in order: J gene, V gene, clone size, D gene, CDR3 protein, CDR3 DNA. A D gene is named only where the DNA matches it firmly. Clone size is not always given. Where it is, it says once, few, many or a class for expanded clones.

TRBJ2-1 | TRBV28 | once | . | CASTPGTHDEQFF | TGTGCCAGCACCCCCGGGACTCACGATGAGCAGTTCTTC
TRBJ1-6 | TRBV7-2 | . | . | CASSTGNSPLHF | TGTGCCAGCAGCACAGGGAATTCACCCCTCCACTTT
TRBJ2-2 | TRBV6-2/TRBV6-3 | few | . | CASRQDSNTGELFF | TGTGCCAGCAGGCAGGACAGTAACACCGGGGAGCTGTTTTTT
TRBJ1-2 | TRBV20-1 | . | TRBD1 | CSASKGQSNYGYTF | TGCAGTGCTAGTAAGGGACAGTCTAACTATGGCTACACCTTC
TRBJ1-5 | TRBV7-6 | many | TRBD1 | CASSLRDSDQPQHF | TGTGCCAGCAGCTTACGGGACAGCGATCAGCCCCAGCATTTT
TRBJ2-5 | TRBV11-2 | . | TRBD2 | CASSLESLAGGQETQYF | TGTGCCAGCAGCTTAGAGTCACTAGCGGGAGGCCAAGAGACCCAGTACTTC
TRBJ2-7 | TRBV27 | . | . | CASTFSYEQYF | TGTGCCAGCACGTTCTCCTACGAGCAGTACTTC
TRBJ2-4 | TRBV5-1 | . | TRBD1 | CASSLQGAVNIQYF | TGCGCCAGCAGCTTACAGGGGGCGGTAAACATTCAGTACTTC
TRBJ1-3 | TRBV2 | . | . | CASSSGAPTGNTIYF | TGTGCCAGCAGTTCAGGGGCCCCAACTGGAAACACCATATATTTT
TRBJ2-5 | TRBV7-9 | . | . | CASSLHRTNRETQYF | TGTGCCAGCAGCTTACATCGAACCAACCGGGAGACCCAGTACTTC